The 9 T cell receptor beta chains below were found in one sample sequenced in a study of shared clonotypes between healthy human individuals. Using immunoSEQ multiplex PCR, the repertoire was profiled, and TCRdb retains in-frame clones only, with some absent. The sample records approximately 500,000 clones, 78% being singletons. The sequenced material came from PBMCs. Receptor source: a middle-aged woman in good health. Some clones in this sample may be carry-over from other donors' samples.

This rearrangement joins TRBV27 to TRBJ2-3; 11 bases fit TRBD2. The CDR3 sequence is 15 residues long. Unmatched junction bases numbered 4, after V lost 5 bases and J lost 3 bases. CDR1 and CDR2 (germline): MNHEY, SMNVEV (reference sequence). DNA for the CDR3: TGTGCCAGCAGTCTCTGGACTAGCGGGACAGATACGCAGTATTTT. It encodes CASSLWTSGTDTQYF.

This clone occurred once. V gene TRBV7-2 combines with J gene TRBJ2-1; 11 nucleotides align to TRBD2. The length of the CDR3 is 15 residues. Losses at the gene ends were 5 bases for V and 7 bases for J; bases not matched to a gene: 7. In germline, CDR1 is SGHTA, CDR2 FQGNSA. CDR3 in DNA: TGTGCCAGCAGCACCACTAGCGGGAGCAGGAATGAGCAGTTCTTC. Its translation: CASSTTSGSRNEQFF.

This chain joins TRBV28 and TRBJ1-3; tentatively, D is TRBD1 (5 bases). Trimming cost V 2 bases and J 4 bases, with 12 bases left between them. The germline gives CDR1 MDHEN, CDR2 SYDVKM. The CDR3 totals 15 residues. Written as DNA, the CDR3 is TGTGCCAGCAGTTTAGGCGGGGCTGGAGGAAACACCATATATTTT. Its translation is CASSLGGAGGNTIYF.

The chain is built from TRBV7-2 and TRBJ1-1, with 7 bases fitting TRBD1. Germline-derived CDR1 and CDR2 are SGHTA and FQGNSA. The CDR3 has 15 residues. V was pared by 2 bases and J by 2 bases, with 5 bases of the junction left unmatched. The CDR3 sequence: CASSLHRGLNTEAFF. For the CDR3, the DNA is TGTGCCAGCAGCTTACACAGGGGTCTTAACACTGAAGCTTTCTTT.

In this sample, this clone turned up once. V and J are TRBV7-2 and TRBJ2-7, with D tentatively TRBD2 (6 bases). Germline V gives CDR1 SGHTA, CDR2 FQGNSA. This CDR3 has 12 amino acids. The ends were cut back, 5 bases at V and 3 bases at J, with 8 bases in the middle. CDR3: CASSQDYYEQYF. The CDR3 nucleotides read TGTGCCAGCAGCCAGGACTACTACGAGCAGTACTTC.

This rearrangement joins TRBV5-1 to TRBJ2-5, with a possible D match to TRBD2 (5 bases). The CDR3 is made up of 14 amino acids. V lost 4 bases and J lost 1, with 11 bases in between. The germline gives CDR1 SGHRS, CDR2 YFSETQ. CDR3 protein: CASSTPGTQETQYF. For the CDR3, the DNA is TGCGCCAGCAGCACCCCGGGAACCCAAGAGACCCAGTACTTC.

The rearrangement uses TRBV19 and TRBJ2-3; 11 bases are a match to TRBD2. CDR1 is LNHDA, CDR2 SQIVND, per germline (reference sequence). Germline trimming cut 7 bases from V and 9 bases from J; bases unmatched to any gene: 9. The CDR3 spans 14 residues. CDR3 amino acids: CASTGLAAAGTQYF. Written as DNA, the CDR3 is TGTGCCAGTACGGGACTAGCGGCTGCCGGGACGCAGTATTTT.

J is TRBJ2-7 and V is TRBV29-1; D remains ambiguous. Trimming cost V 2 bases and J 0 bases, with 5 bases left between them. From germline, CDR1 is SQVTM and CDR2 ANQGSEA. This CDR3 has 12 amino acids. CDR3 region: CSVELSSYEQYF. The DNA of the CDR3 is TGCAGCGTTGAATTGAGCTCCTACGAGCAGTACTTC.

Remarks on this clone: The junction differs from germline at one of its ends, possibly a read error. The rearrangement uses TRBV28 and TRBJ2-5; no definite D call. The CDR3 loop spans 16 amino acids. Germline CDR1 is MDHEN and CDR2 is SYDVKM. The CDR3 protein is CASSLLGNGNQEAQYF. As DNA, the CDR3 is TGTGCCAGCAGTTTATTGGGGAACGGCAACCAAGAGGCCCAGTACTTC.